This T cell receptor (beta chain) came from a study of chemoradiotherapy in HPV16-positive cancers. Germline loops: CDR1 SNHLY, CDR2 FYNNEI. The CDR3 totals 15 residues. The ends lost 8 bases at V and 4 bases at J; junction bases unmatched: 3. This clone was picked up one time. TCRdb's copy holds only in-frame clones and misses some; the assay was immunoSEQ multiplex PCR. The sample holds tens of thousands of clones; about 90% are singletons and the top ten take about 4.5%. The sample in question was blood, obtained from a patient who underwent chemoradiotherapy. The TCR comes from a human donor with HPV-associated anogenital cancer. The chain combines TRBV2 with TRBJ2-3, with TRBD2 matching over 16 bases. CDR3 coding DNA: TGTGCCAGCGTCGGGACTAGCGGGAGGGCAGATACGCAGTATTTT. It encodes CASVGTSGRADTQYF.